What follows describes a single T cell receptor beta chain. Individuals drawn from under 30 US areas were about 18 to 95 years old. Participants had their cohort set by participant-reported clinical history. The study counted Cohort 3 donors as recovered given two negative PCRs, clearance, or symptom resolution. These data originate in a study of blood T cell repertoires in COVID-19. The CDR3 has 14 amino acids. Germline V lookup: CDR1 SGHRS, CDR2 YFSETQ. The germline V and J ends were trimmed by 5 bases and 8 bases, with 16 bases remaining between them. In the study's own analysis: Estimates of nucleated cell counts were drawn from the amplification of reference gene primers. Assay used: immunoSEQ multiplex PCR; TCRdb lists only in-frame clones, some missing. V and J calls and clone size come straight from that table; D and trimming were deduced from the DNA. This sample yields 150,000 to 200,000 clones, of which approximately 80% are seen a single time; around 13% belongs to the top ten.

Sequencing was done on a sample of PBMCs or T cells enriched from blood (not recorded which). This clonotype originated in a woman in her fifties or sixties who had recovered from COVID-19. The chain carries TRBV5-1 and TRBJ1-4; D uncertain. The CDR3 protein is CASSLMGVGEKLFF. In nucleotides, the CDR3 is TGCGCCAGCAGTCTGATGGGAGTAGGCGAAAAACTGTTTTTT.